This T cell receptor beta chain stems from a study of CD8 T cells in Susac syndrome. Random hexamers were used to reverse transcribe an amount of about 0.45 to 1 ug RNA. An immunoSEQ multiplex PCR amplified TCR beta CDR3 over 54 Vbeta and 13 Jbeta. TCRdb reprocessed the immunoSEQ multiplex PCR reads with MiXCR, giving one entry per CDR3 protein. This table has approximately 25,000 distinct CDR3 sequences, roughly 95% appearing once. J lost 0 bases, V lost 6 bases, and 6 bases had no gene match. The CDR3 has 14 amino acids. Germline loops: CDR1 SGHDT, CDR2 YYEEEE. Fulfillment of recently defined diagnostic criteria for definite or probable disease was shown by the patients with Susac syndrome.

The receptor was isolated from a human donor with Susac syndrome. Sequencing was done on a sample of CD8+ T cells from PBMCs. The chain has TRBV5-6 and TRBJ2-7; 7 nucleotides agree with TRBD1. CDR3 coding DNA: TGTGCCAGCACCCTGACAGGGAGCTCCTACGAGCAGTACTTC. Translating gives CASTLTGSSYEQYF.